The 12 T cell receptor beta chains in this list originate from one sample, sequenced in a study of blood T cells in healthy people across ages. Primed by a sample-barcoded 5' primer and a J-beta primer mix, a second PCR proceeded for roughly 7 to 12 cycles. TCRdb reprocessed the 5' RACE reads via MiXCR and lists one record per CDR3 protein. The sample records some 900,000 distinct CDR3 sequences, roughly 52% being singletons. The material sequenced was blood. The receptors were gathered from a man aged 25-40 years in good health.

V gene TRBV19 combines with J gene TRBJ2-4; weak D call: TRBD1 (6 bases). This CDR3 comprises 11 residues. Germline V gene sequence: CDR1 LNHDA, CDR2 SQIVND (reference sequence). V lost 3 bases to trimming and J lost 13 bases, with 10 bases between them. CDR3 bases: TGTGCCAGTAGTATCCCCCAGGGGCAGTACTTC. Translating it yields CASSIPQGQYF.

In this sample, this clonotype turned up a few times. V usage is TRBV29-1 and J usage is TRBJ2-1, with 7 bases matching TRBD2. The V gene's germline CDR1 is SQVTM and CDR2 ANQGSEA. After removal of 7 bases from V and 4 bases from J, the junction contained 10 bases not matched to a gene. The CDR3 loop spans 14 amino acids. This CDR3 reads CSGVGGGLYNEQFF. The CDR3 DNA follows: TGCAGCGGGGTTGGGGGGGGTCTGTACAATGAGCAGTTCTTC.

This clonotype has more than one count but fewer than ten. The chain's CDR3 is CSVAQGIQETQYF. DNA for the CDR3: TGCAGCGTTGCCCAGGGGATCCAAGAGACCCAGTACTTC. The gene calls are TRBV29-1 and TRBJ2-5, with a possible D match to TRBD1 (6 bases). V was trimmed by 4 bases and J by 1 base, leaving 10 bases between them. Germline values: CDR1 SQVTM, CDR2 ANQGSEA. This CDR3 is built from 13 residues.

The chain has TRBV20-1 and TRBJ2-7; TRBD2 matches at 7 bases. CDR1 is DFQATT and CDR2 is SNEGSKA in the germline V gene (reference sequence). This CDR3 has 12 residues. The V and J ends lost 3 bases and 3 bases, in that order; junction bases with no gene match: 2. The CDR3 bases are TGCAGTGCTAGGGGGAGGGTCTACGAGCAGTACTTC. Translation gives CSARGRVYEQYF.

CDR3 in DNA: TGTGCCATCAGTGCTATAGGACAGGGAGATACGCAGTATTTT. Translated, it gives CAISAIGQGDTQYF. The chain has TRBV10-3 and TRBJ2-3; 8 nucleotides align to TRBD1. J lost 5 bases, V lost 4 bases, and 5 bases had no gene match. This CDR3 is built from 14 residues. Germline V gives CDR1 ENHRY, CDR2 SYGVKD.

This clonotype was observed many times. This chain connects TRBV3-1 to TRBJ2-1; TRBD1 matches at 8 bases. The V gene end was trimmed by 4 bases and the J gene end by 3 bases; junction bases not matched to a gene: 5. The CDR3 spans 15 residues. Germline lookup yields CDR1 LGHDT and CDR2 YNNKEL (reference sequence). CDR3 sequence: CASSPQGAFYNEQFF. Here the CDR3 DNA reads TGTGCCAGCAGCCCGCAGGGGGCGTTCTACAATGAGCAGTTCTTC.

The J gene is TRBJ1-1, the V gene TRBV4-1; D gene uncertain. Germline V gene sequence: CDR1 MGHRA, CDR2 YSYEKL. The CDR3 length is 13 residues. The V and J ends lost 6 bases and 8 bases respectively, with 16 bases between them. Here the CDR3 reads CASRLSSSSEAFF. The CDR3 region has the DNA TGCGCCAGCAGGTTGTCGAGTTCATCCGAAGCTTTCTTT.

Concerning this clonotype itself: A much more abundant neighbour one base away suggests this may be a read error. The chain is built from TRBV12-3 or TRBV12-4 and TRBJ2-2; maybe TRBD1 (6 bases). The CDR3 is 17 amino acids. The CDR3 sequence is CASSPLLRTANIGELFF. Written as DNA, the CDR3 is TGTGCCAGCAGCCCCCTTTTAAGGACAGCGAACATCGGGGAGCTGTTTTTT.

This chain joins TRBV5-1 and TRBJ2-6, with unresolved D. V dropped 5 bases and J dropped 1 base, with 10 bases sitting between them. CDR3 length equals 15 residues. Per germline, CDR1 SGHRS and CDR2 YFSETQ. CDR3 nucleotides: TGCGCCAGCAGACTCGAGGAATCTGGGGCCAACGTCCTGACTTTC. It encodes CASRLEESGANVLTF.

This chain connects TRBV27 to TRBJ1-1, with TRBD1 matching over 11 bases. The CDR3 covers 16 residues. CDR1 MNHEY and CDR2 SMNVEV come from the germline V gene (reference sequence). J lost 3 bases, V lost 5 bases, and 8 bases had no gene match. The CDR3 sequence is CASSPWTGGFDTEAFF. The CDR3 nucleotides are TGTGCCAGCAGTCCATGGACAGGGGGCTTCGACACTGAAGCTTTCTTT.

V usage is TRBV7-9 and J usage is TRBJ2-7, with D perhaps TRBD1 or TRBD2 (5 bases each). The CDR3 totals 15 residues. Germline V gives CDR1 SEHNR, CDR2 FQNEAQ (reference sequence). Between the trimmed V and J ends, which lost 5 bases and 1 base, there was a span of 15 bases. CDR3 loop: CASSMGEGRSYEQYF. The CDR3 region has the DNA TGTGCCAGCAGCATGGGGGAAGGGCGGTCCTACGAGCAGTACTTC.

V is TRBV20-1 and J is TRBJ1-5, with D perhaps TRBD1 (5 bases). Trimming removed 7 bases at V and 10 bases at J, with 23 bases between. Germline V CDR1 and CDR2: DFQATT, SNEGSKA (reference sequence). CDR3 length equals 14 residues. The CDR3, as DNA: TGCAGTGGTAGGCCGGGGGGTCTCATGGGCCCCCAGCATTTT. Its translation: CSGRPGGLMGPQHF.